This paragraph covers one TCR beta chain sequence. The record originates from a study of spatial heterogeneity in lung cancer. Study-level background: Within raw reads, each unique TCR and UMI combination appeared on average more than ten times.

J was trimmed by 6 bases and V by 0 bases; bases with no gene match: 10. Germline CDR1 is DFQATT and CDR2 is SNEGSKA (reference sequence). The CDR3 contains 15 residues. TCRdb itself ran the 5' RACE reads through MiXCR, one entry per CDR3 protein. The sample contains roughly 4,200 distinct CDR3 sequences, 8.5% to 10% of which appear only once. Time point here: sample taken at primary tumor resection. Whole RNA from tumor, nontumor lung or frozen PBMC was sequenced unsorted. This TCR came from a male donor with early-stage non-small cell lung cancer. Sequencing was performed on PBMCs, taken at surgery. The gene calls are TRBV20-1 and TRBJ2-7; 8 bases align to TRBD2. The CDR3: CSARDPSGSLIEQYF. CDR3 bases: TGCAGTGCTAGAGATCCCAGCGGGAGTCTTATCGAGCAGTACTTC.